This TCR beta chain was sequenced during a study of identical twins. Study-level results: Excess twin sharing in beta out-of-frame sequences was weaker.

The ends were cut back, 3 bases at V and 8 bases at J, with 11 bases in the middle. The CDR3 is made up of 13 amino acids. Germline lookup yields CDR1 KGHSH and CDR2 LQKENI. TCRdb reprocessed the 5' RACE reads with MiXCR, giving one entry per CDR3 protein. Altogether about 890,000 distinct CDR3 sequences are present, 9% to 15% being singletons, with the ten largest covering around 1.5%. Healthy Caucasian donors formed the entire cohort. On this clonotype itself: Its matching antigen is unknown.

The same data also contributed to another study, on yellow fever vaccine responses in identical twins. As that study records: A vaccine T cell response that seemed partly convergent and partly personalized was reported in twins.

The source of this sequence is a woman between 18 and 29 years old in good health. Material for sequencing was PBMCs. The chain uses TRBV18 and TRBJ2-4; no definite D call. The CDR3 sequence: CASSPPLADIQYF. CDR3 DNA sequence: TGTGCCAGCTCACCCCCGTTGGCCGACATTCAGTACTTC.